The clone carrying this T cell receptor (beta chain) qualifies as medium-sized. The data were taken from a study of blood T cell repertoires in COVID-19. The method was immunoSEQ multiplex PCR; TCRdb's version includes in-frame clones alone and lacks a portion of them. In the table there are around 140,000 clones, roughly 79% of which are singletons. CDR1 and CDR2 (germline): SGHTS, YDEGEE. This CDR3 region has 17 residues. Trimming at V came to 3 bases and at J to 0 bases, leaving 7 bases not matched to a gene. This sequence was found in a human donor in a cohort sampled during active COVID-19. The specimen sequenced was peripheral blood. V and J are TRBV5-8 and TRBJ1-1, with TRBD1 matching over 11 bases. The CDR3 bases are TGTGCCAGCAGCTCGGGACAGGGGGAAGTAATGAACACTGAAGCTTTCTTT. It is translated as CASSSGQGEVMNTEAFF.